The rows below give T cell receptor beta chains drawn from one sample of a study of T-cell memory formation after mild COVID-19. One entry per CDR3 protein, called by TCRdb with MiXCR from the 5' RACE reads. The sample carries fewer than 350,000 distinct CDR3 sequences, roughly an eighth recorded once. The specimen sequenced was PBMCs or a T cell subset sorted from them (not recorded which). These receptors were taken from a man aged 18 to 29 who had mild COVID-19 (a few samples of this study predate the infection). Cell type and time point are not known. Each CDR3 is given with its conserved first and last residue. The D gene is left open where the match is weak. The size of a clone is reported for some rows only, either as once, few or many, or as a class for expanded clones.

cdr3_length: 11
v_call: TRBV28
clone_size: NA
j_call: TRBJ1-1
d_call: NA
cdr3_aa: CASSVDSEAFF
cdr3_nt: TGTGCCAGCAGTGTGGACAGTGAAGCTTTCTTT

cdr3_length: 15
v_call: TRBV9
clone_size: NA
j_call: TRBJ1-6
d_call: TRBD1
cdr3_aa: CASSVEGQGWSPLHF
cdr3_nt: TGTGCCAGCAGCGTAGAGGGACAGGGGTGGTCACCCCTCCACTTT

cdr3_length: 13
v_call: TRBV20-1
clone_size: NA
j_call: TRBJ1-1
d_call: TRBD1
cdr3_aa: CSAGGRGIPEAFF
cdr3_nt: TGCAGTGCAGGCGGCAGGGGGATACCTGAAGCTTTCTTT

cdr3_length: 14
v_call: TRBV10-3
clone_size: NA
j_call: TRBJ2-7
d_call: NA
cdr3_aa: CAISELTSTYEQYF
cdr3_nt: TGTGCCATCAGTGAGTTGACATCCACCTACGAGCAGTACTTC

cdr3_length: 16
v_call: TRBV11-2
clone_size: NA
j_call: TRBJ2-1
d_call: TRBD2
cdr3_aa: CASSLSGFSSYNEQFF
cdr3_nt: TGTGCCAGCAGCCTTAGCGGGTTCAGCTCCTACAATGAGCAGTTCTTC

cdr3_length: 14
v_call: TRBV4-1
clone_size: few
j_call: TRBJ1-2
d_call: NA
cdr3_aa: CASSQDLGGVGYTF
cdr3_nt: TGCGCCAGCAGCCAAGATCTCGGGGGTGTTGGCTACACCTTC

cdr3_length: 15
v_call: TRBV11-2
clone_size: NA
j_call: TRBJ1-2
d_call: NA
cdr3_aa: CASSSFRWRGYGYTF
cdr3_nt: TGTGCCAGCAGCTCCTTCCGCTGGCGGGGCTATGGCTACACCTTC

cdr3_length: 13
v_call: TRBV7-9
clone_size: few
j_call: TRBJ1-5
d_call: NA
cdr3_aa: CASSPHAGQPQHF
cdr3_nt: TGTGCCAGCAGCCCTCATGCGGGTCAGCCCCAGCATTTT

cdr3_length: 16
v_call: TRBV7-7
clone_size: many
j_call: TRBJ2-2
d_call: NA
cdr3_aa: CASSSGPLAPTGELFF
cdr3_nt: TGTGCTAGCAGCTCCGGTCCCCTAGCCCCCACCGGGGAGCTGTTTTTT

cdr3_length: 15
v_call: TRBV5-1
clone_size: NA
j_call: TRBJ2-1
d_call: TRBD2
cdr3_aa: CASSLGGRAENEQFF
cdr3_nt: TGCGCCAGCAGCTTGGGAGGGAGGGCCGAGAATGAGCAGTTCTTC

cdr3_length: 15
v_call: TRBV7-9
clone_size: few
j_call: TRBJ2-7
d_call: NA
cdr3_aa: CASSSGPGRGYEQYF
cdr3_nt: TGTGCCAGCAGCTCCGGACCGGGACGGGGCTACGAGCAGTACTTC

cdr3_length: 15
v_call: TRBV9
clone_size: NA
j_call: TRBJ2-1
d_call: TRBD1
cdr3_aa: CASSVVTQGANEQFF
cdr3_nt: TGTGCCAGCAGCGTAGTAACCCAGGGGGCGAATGAGCAGTTCTTC

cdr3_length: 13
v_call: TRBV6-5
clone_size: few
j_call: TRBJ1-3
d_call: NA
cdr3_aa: CASSYAVGNTIYF
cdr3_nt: TGTGCCAGCAGTTACGCCGTTGGAAACACCATATATTTT

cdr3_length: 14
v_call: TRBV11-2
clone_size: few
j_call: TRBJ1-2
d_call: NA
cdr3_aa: CASSPFGGNYGYTF
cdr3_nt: TGTGCCAGCAGCCCATTCGGGGGTAACTATGGCTACACCTTC

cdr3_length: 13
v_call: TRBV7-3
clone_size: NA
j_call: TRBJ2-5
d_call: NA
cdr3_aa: CASSLIEEQTQYF
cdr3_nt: TGTGCCAGCAGCTTAATCGAGGAGCAGACCCAGTACTTC

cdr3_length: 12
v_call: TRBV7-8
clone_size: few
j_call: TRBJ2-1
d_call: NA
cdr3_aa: CASSWGFNEQFF
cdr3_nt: TGTGCCAGCAGCTGGGGCTTCAATGAGCAGTTCTTC

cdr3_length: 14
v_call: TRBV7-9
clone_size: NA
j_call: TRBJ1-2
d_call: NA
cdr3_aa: CASSGRGGSYGYTF
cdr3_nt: TGTGCCAGCAGTGGTCGGGGGGGATCCTATGGCTACACCTTC

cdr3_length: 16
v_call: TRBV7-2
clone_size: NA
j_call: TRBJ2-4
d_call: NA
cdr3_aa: CASSLNRRGEGNIQYF
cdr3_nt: TGTGCCAGCAGCTTAAATCGTCGGGGAGAGGGAAACATTCAGTACTTC

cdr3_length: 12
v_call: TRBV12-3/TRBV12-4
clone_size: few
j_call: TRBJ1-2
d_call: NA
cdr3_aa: CASSLIGLGYTF
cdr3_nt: TGTGCCAGCAGTTTGATTGGCCTTGGCTACACCTTC

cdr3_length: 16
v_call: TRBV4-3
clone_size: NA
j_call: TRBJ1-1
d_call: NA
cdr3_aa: CASSQDPEGYRTEAFF
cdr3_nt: TGCGCCAGCAGCCAAGATCCCGAGGGGTACCGCACTGAAGCTTTCTTT

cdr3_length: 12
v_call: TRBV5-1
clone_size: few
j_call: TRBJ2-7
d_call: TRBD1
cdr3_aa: CASSGQGRRKYF
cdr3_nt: TGCGCCAGCAGCGGACAGGGCCGAAGGAAGTACTTC

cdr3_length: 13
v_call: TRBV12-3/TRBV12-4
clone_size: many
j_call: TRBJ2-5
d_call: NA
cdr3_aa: CASCLRSQETQYF
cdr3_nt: TGTGCCAGCTGCTTGCGGAGCCAAGAGACCCAGTACTTC

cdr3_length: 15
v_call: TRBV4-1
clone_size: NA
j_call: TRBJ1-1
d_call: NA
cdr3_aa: CASSRGGKMNTEAFF
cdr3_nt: TGCGCCAGCAGCCGAGGGGGTAAAATGAACACTGAAGCTTTCTTT

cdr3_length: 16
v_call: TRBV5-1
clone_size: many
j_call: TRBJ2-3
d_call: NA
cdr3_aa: CASSFFGRSGPDTQYF
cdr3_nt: TGCGCCAGCAGCTTCTTTGGTAGATCTGGCCCAGATACGCAGTATTTT

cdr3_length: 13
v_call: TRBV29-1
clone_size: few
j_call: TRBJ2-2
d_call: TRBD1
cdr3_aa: CSGGTGVTGELFF
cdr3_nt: TGCAGCGGGGGGACAGGGGTCACCGGGGAGCTGTTTTTT

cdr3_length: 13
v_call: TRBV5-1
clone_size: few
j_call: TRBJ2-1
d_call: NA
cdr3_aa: CASSAPDSNEQFF
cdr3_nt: TGCGCCAGCAGCGCCCCCGACAGCAATGAGCAGTTCTTC

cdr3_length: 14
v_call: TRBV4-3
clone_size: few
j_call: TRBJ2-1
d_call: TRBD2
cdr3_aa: CASSPGTSHNEQFF
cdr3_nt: TGCGCCAGCAGCCCCGGGACTAGCCACAATGAGCAGTTCTTC

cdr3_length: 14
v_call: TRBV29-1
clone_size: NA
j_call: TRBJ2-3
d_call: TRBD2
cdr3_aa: CSVDPGGFTDTQYF
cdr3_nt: TGCAGCGTGGACCCCGGGGGGTTCACAGATACGCAGTATTTT

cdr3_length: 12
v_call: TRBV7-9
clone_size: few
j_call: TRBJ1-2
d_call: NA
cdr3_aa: CASSKDGYGYTF
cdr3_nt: TGTGCCAGCAGCAAGGACGGCTATGGCTACACCTTC

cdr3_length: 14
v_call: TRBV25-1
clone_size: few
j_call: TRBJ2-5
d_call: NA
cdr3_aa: CASSAGSSQETQYF
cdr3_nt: TGTGCCAGCAGTGCAGGGTCCTCACAAGAGACCCAGTACTTC

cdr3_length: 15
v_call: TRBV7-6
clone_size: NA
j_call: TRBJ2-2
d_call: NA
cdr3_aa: CASSLAGRDTGELFF
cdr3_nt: TGTGCCAGCAGCTTAGCGGGCAGGGACACCGGGGAGCTGTTTTTT

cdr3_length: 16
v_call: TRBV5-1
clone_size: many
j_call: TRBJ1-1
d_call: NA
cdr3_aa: CASSFSFGVRGTEAFF
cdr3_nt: TGCGCCAGCAGCTTTAGTTTTGGGGTCCGAGGCACTGAAGCTTTCTTT

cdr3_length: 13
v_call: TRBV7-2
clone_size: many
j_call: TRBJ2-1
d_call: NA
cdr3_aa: CASSLNAANSQFF
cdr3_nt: TGTGCCAGCAGCTTAAATGCGGCCAATTCCCAGTTCTTC

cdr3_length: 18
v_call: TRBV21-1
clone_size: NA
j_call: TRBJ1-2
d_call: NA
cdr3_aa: CASSKAQGQVYFYYGYTF
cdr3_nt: TGTGCCAGCAGCAAAGCGCAGGGACAGGTATATTTCTACTATGGCTACACCTTC

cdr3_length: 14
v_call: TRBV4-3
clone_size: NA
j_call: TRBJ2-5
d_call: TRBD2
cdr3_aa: CASSQELAGETQYF
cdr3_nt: TGCGCCAGCAGCCAAGAGCTAGCGGGAGAGACCCAGTACTTC

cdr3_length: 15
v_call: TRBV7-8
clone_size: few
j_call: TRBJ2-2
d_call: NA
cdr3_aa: CASLGGPANTGELFF
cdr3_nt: TGTGCCAGCCTAGGGGGTCCCGCGAACACCGGGGAGCTGTTTTTT

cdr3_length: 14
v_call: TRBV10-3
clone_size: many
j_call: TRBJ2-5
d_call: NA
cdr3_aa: CAISESRTQETQYF
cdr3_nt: TGTGCCATCAGTGAGTCGCGGACGCAAGAGACCCAGTACTTC